Below are 32 T cell receptor beta chains sequenced from a single sample in a study of cytomegalovirus exposure and HLA in healthy donors. PCR amplification relied on 60 Vbeta primers (plus 13 Jbeta primers). The method was immunoSEQ multiplex PCR; TCRdb's version includes in-frame clones alone and lacks a portion of them. The table records about 160,000 clones, 75% of them present only once. The specimen sequenced was PBMCs. These receptors originate from a female donor in good health and CMV-seronegative.

A few counts support this clone. CDR3 loop: CAISPGGLSGNTIYF. CDR3 bases: TGTGCCATCAGCCCAGGTGGGCTCTCTGGAAACACCATATATTTT. This chain connects TRBV10-3 to TRBJ1-3, with no clear D. The CDR3 has 15 residues. The germline V and J ends were trimmed by 6 bases and 0 bases, with 12 bases remaining between them. Germline V gives CDR1 ENHRY, CDR2 SYGVKD.

J is TRBJ1-5 and V is TRBV7-2; D is unclear. Looked up from germline, CDR1 is SGHTA and CDR2 is FQGNSA. Trimming pared 0 bases from V and 7 bases from J, leaving 13 bases between. The CDR3 sequence is 15 residues long. In DNA form, the CDR3 reads TGTGCCAGCAGCTTAGCTGGCAGGATGAACCAGCCCCAGCATTTT. Protein: CASSLAGRMNQPQHF.

The CDR3, as DNA: TGTGCCAGCAGTTTAAACAGGGTCGATACGCAGTATTTT. Encoded protein: CASSLNRVDTQYF. The J gene is TRBJ2-3, the V gene TRBV28, with TRBD1 as a possible D gene (6 bases). The CDR3 contains 13 residues. Trimming took off 2 bases at V and 6 bases at J, with 9 bases between the two ends. CDR1 MDHEN and CDR2 SYDVKM come from the germline V gene.

The V gene is TRBV13, the J gene TRBJ2-3; 8 nucleotides line up with TRBD2. Looked up from germline, CDR1 is PRHDT and CDR2 is FYEKMQ (reference sequence). This CDR3 is 14 amino acids long. V gave up 5 bases and J gave up 4 bases; unmatched junction bases: 5. The CDR3 loop reads CASSQGLAPDTQYF. The CDR3 region has the DNA TGTGCCAGCAGCCAAGGACTAGCACCAGATACGCAGTATTTT.

This rearrangement joins TRBV28 to TRBJ1-5; a weak D match, TRBD1 (5 bases). The CDR3 has 14 residues. The germline CDR1 and CDR2 sequences are MDHEN and SYDVKM. V was clipped by 0 bases and J by 6 bases, with 9 bases between them. For the CDR3, the DNA is TGTGCCAGCAGTTTATGGGCCAGGGCTCAGCCCCAGCATTTT. Translated, it gives CASSLWARAQPQHF.

V usage is TRBV7-9 and J usage is TRBJ2-1, with D possibly being TRBD2 (6 bases). Looked up from germline, CDR1 is SEHNR and CDR2 is FQNEAQ (reference sequence). The V end was cut by 5 bases, the J end by 5 bases, with 16 bases between. This CDR3 has 15 amino acids. DNA of the CDR3: TGTGCCAGCAGCCGCCACACGGTAGCGGACAATGAGCAGTTCTTC. It yields the protein CASSRHTVADNEQFF.

The genes are TRBV19 and TRBJ1-2, with D perhaps TRBD1 (5 bases). Germline CDR1 is LNHDA and CDR2 is SQIVND (reference sequence). The CDR3 is made up of 15 amino acids. V lost 5 bases and J lost 3, with 16 bases in between. This CDR3 is CASSLVSGSDYGYTF. CDR3 bases: TGTGCCAGTAGTCTGGTTTCAGGGTCTGACTATGGCTACACCTTC.

V usage is TRBV5-1 and J usage is TRBJ2-3, with 8 bases matching TRBD2. The germline V gene has CDR1 SGHRS and CDR2 YFSETQ. The CDR3 extends over 15 amino acids. The junction had 5 bases not matched to a gene; V was cut back by 5 bases and J by 0 bases. The CDR3 loop reads CASRSRGVSTDTQYF. For the CDR3, the DNA is TGCGCCAGCAGATCGCGGGGGGTAAGCACAGATACGCAGTATTTT.

This clone has a handful of counts. The chain recombines TRBV10-3 with TRBJ1-5; 8 bases fit TRBD1. V lost 3 bases, J lost 4 bases, and 2 bases stayed unmatched. The CDR3 has 14 amino acids. Germline values: CDR1 ENHRY, CDR2 SYGVKD. The DNA for the CDR3 is TGTGCCATCAGTGACTGGACAGGGAATCAGCCCCAGCATTTT. Amino acids: CAISDWTGNQPQHF.

V and J are TRBV7-9 and TRBJ2-3; 9 nucleotides align to TRBD2. Germline trimming cut 5 bases from V and 1 base from J; bases unmatched to any gene: 16. Germline assignment: CDR1 SEHNR and CDR2 FQNEAQ (reference sequence). CDR3 length: 19 amino acids. The DNA for the CDR3 is TGTGCCAGCAGCGCGCCTCGGGTTAGCGGGAGTCGGGGCACAGATACGCAGTATTTT. Its translation: CASSAPRVSGSRGTDTQYF. Full variable domain (remainder filled in from reference TRBV7-9 and TRBJ2-3): DTGVSQNPRHKITKRGQNVTFRCDPISEHNRLYWYRQTLGQGPEFLTYFQNEAQLEKSRLLSDRFSAERPKGSFSTLEIQRTEQGDSAMYLCASSAPRVSGSRGTDTQYFGPGTRLTVL.

The CDR3, as DNA: TGCAGCGTTGGGGCCCCAGAGGGGGCTAGCACAGATACGCAGTATTTT. The encoded protein is CSVGAPEGASTDTQYF. The chain has TRBV29-1 and TRBJ2-3; 7 bases agree with TRBD1. Germline assignment: CDR1 SQVTM and CDR2 ANQGSEA. Unmatched junction bases numbered 10, after V lost 4 bases and J lost 0 bases. The CDR3 runs 16 residues.

The chain recombines TRBV5-1 with TRBJ2-1; D is undetermined. The V and J ends lost 1 base and 0 bases respectively, with 8 bases between them. The CDR3 has 15 amino acids. The germline gives CDR1 SGHRS, CDR2 YFSETQ. CDR3 protein: CASSLSASSYNEQFF. The CDR3 DNA reads as TGCGCCAGCAGCTTGTCTGCGAGCTCCTACAATGAGCAGTTCTTC.

V is TRBV6-5 and J is TRBJ1-6, with D possibly matching TRBD1 (6 bases). V gave up 0 bases and J gave up 7 bases, with 13 bases separating them. This CDR3 has 16 residues. The V gene's germline CDR1 is MNHEY and CDR2 SVGAGI. The CDR3 DNA reads TGTGCCAGCAGTTACTCGATGGCCAGGGGCAATTCACCCCTCCACTTT. It encodes CASSYSMARGNSPLHF.

The chain joins TRBV4-1 to TRBJ2-2; D may be TRBD2 (5 bases). Germline values: CDR1 MGHRA, CDR2 YSYEKL. The CDR3 is 17 amino acids. V was cut by 0 bases and J by 0 bases, with 11 bases left in between. The CDR3 DNA follows: TGCGCCAGCAGCCAAGAACCCAGCGGAGCGAACACCGGGGAGCTGTTTTTT. This translates into CASSQEPSGANTGELFF.

The chain employs TRBV10-3 and TRBJ2-3; possible D gene TRBD2, 6 bases. Germline V gene lookup returns CDR1 ENHRY and CDR2 SYGVKD. The CDR3 is made up of 15 amino acids. V lost 8 bases and J 6 bases, leaving 21 bases between the germline ends. This chain's CDR3 is CAIGGTGGPVDTQYF. The CDR3 bases are TGTGCCATCGGGGGGACTGGCGGTCCGGTGGATACGCAGTATTTT.

V is TRBV28 and J is TRBJ2-7; D remains ambiguous. CDR1 is MDHEN and CDR2 is SYDVKM in the germline V gene. V was shortened by 2 bases and J by 3 bases, with 5 bases between the two germline ends. The CDR3 is made up of 12 amino acids. CDR3 bases: TGTGCCAGCAGTTTACTAGTCTACGAGCAGTACTTC. It codes for CASSLLVYEQYF.

This clone has a handful of counts. V gene TRBV6-5 combines with J gene TRBJ1-6; 9 bases map to TRBD1. V was pared by 6 bases and J by 10 bases, with 7 bases of the junction left unmatched. Germline assignment: CDR1 MNHEY and CDR2 SVGAGI. The CDR3 is 14 amino acids. DNA of the CDR3: TGTGCCAGCAGAAAGGACAGGGGAGGATCACCCCTCCACTTT. Its protein product is CASRKDRGGSPLHF.

The rearrangement joins TRBV4-1 to TRBJ2-7, with D perhaps TRBD2 (5 bases). In germline, CDR1 is MGHRA, CDR2 YSYEKL. V was cut by 2 bases and J by 3 bases, with 20 bases left in between. CDR3 length: 17 residues. The CDR3 coding sequence is TGCGCCAGCAGCCAAAGGCCTCGGGGAAGCTCCCACTACGAGCAGTACTTC. Translation: CASSQRPRGSSHYEQYF.

J is TRBJ1-2 and V is TRBV28; 8 bases map to TRBD1. The V gene's germline CDR1 is MDHEN and CDR2 SYDVKM. The CDR3 contains 15 residues. V lost 6 bases and J lost 7; bases outside the gene matches: 13. The CDR3 loop reads CASSRPQGESFGYTF. CDR3 coding DNA: TGTGCCAGCAGCCGACCACAGGGGGAAAGTTTTGGCTACACCTTC.

The V and J genes are TRBV6-1 and TRBJ2-7, with D possibly TRBD2 on 6 matching bases. The CDR3 runs 13 residues. V was shortened by 5 bases and J by 5 bases, with 13 bases between the two germline ends. Per germline, CDR1 MNHNS and CDR2 SASEGT. CDR3 nucleotides: TGTGCCAGCAGTCTTAGACTAGGGGACGAGCAGTACTTC. Translation: CASSLRLGDEQYF.

The rearrangement links TRBV2 to TRBJ1-1; 9 bases match TRBD1. This CDR3 comprises 14 residues. Germline V gene lookup returns CDR1 SNHLY and CDR2 FYNNEI. V lost 5 bases and J lost 4; bases outside the gene matches: 5. CDR3 in DNA: TGTGCCAGCAGTACAGGGGGCGGGGGCACTGAAGCTTTCTTT. Protein: CASSTGGGGTEAFF.

This chain links TRBV12-2 with TRBJ2-5; TRBD2, the table's D call, was not compared with the DNA. TRBV12-2 is marked as a pseudogene. This CDR3 region has 15 residues. The chain's CDR3 is CASRLAKAFQETQYF. Written as DNA, the CDR3 is TGTGCAAGTCGCTTAGCGAAAGCCTTCCAAGAGACCCAGTACTTC.

The chain links TRBV6-6 to TRBJ2-3, with 10 bases aligning to TRBD2. Germline CDR1 reads MNHNY; CDR2 reads SVGAGI (reference sequence). This CDR3 spans 14 amino acids. The J segment lost 4 bases and the V segment lost 7 bases, leaving 5 bases of the junction unmatched. The CDR3 coding sequence is TGTGCCAGCAAGGTAGCGGGGGGCCCAGATACGCAGTATTTT. It specifies CASKVAGGPDTQYF.

This clone came up a few times. The rearrangement uses TRBV7-6 and TRBJ2-3, with D perhaps given as TRBD1 or TRBD2 (10 bases each). The CDR3 runs to 21 residues. V was pared by 5 bases and J by 0 bases, with 30 bases between. The germline CDR1 and CDR2 sequences are SGHVS and FNYEAQ. In DNA form, the CDR3 reads TGTGCCAGCAGCCGGACAGGGGGTGGACTAGCGGCCAGTTCTAGCACAGATACGCAGTATTTT. It translates to CASSRTGGGLAASSSTDTQYF. Full variable domain (outside the CDR3, taken from reference TRBV7-6 and TRBJ2-3): GAGVSQSPRYKVTKRGQDVALRCDPISGHVSLYWYRQALGQGPEFLTYFNYEAQQDKSGLPNDRFSAERPEGSISTLTIQRTEQRDSAMYRCASSRTGGGLAASSSTDTQYFGPGTRLTVL.

V usage is TRBV2 and J usage is TRBJ1-4; the D is unclear. V was cut by 2 bases and J by 2 bases, with 15 bases left in between. From germline, CDR1 is SNHLY and CDR2 FYNNEI. The CDR3 has 17 residues. In DNA form, the CDR3 reads TGTGCCAGCAGTGAACATCGGGGTCGGGTCACTAATGAAAAACTGTTTTTT. It translates to CASSEHRGRVTNEKLFF.

J is TRBJ2-7 and V is TRBV6-6; 9 bases match TRBD2. J lost 7 bases, V lost 0 bases, and 7 bases had no gene match. CDR1 and CDR2 from the germline V gene are MNHNY and SVGAGI (reference sequence). The length of the CDR3 is 15 residues. CDR3 coding DNA: TGTGCCAGCAGTTACTCGAAGACGCGGGGGGGGGAGCAGTACTTC. It is translated as CASSYSKTRGGEQYF.

This CDR3 is CASSARLADSYNEQFF. The CDR3 DNA is TGTGCCAGCAGTGCCCGACTAGCGGACTCCTACAATGAGCAGTTCTTC. The chain recombines TRBV6-4 with TRBJ2-1; 9 bases match TRBD2. This CDR3 has 16 residues. CDR1 is MRHNA and CDR2 is SNTAGT in the germline V gene. V dropped 4 bases and J dropped 0; count of bases not matched to a gene: 4.

The chain carries TRBV6-6 and TRBJ1-5; D gene ambiguous. Per the germline V gene, CDR1 is MNHNY and CDR2 is SVGAGI (reference sequence). The CDR3 length is 14 residues. V was pared by 5 bases and J by 8 bases, with 16 bases between. The CDR3 bases are TGTGCCAGCAGTCCTGGGTGGGTAGGAGAGCCCCAGCATTTT. Amino acid sequence: CASSPGWVGEPQHF.

The J gene is TRBJ2-1, the V gene TRBV14; 7 bases match TRBD1. CDR1 and CDR2 (germline): SGHDN, FVKESK. V lost 1 base and J lost 4; bases outside the gene matches: 4. The CDR3 is 15 residues long. CDR3 region: CASSQGQGNYNEQFF. Here the CDR3 DNA reads TGTGCCAGCAGCCAAGGACAGGGCAATTACAATGAGCAGTTCTTC.

This clone was recorded once. The chain has TRBV9 and TRBJ1-1, with no clear D. Trimming removed 4 bases at V and 5 bases at J, with 12 bases between. This CDR3 has 13 amino acids. CDR1 and CDR2 (germline): SGDLS, YYNGEE. The chain's CDR3 is CASSPRGWTEAFF. The CDR3 region has the DNA TGTGCCAGCAGCCCTCGGGGTTGGACTGAAGCTTTCTTT.

The sample holds one count of this clone. CDR3 loop: CASSTDSWRSYTF. CDR3 DNA: TGTGCCAGCAGCACGGACAGCTGGAGGTCCTACACCTTC. The chain uses TRBV6-5 and TRBJ1-2; D possibly corresponds to TRBD1 (6 bases). In germline, CDR1 is MNHEY, CDR2 SVGAGI. With 6 bases removed from V and 10 bases from J, the gap between germline ends came to 18 bases. This CDR3 is 13 amino acids long.

The count of this clone is one. The gene calls are TRBV10-3 and TRBJ2-1; TRBD2 agrees at 15 bases. The CDR3 consists of 20 residues. Germline CDR1 is ENHRY and CDR2 is SYGVKD. With V trimmed by 2 bases and J by 0 bases, 8 bases remained unmatched. CDR3 nucleotide sequence: TGTGCCATCAGTGAGGCTGTGGGGACTAGCGGGGGGAGCTCCTACAATGAGCAGTTCTTC. As protein: CAISEAVGTSGGSSYNEQFF.